Here is one TCR beta chain with its context. Germline V lookup: CDR1 SNHLY, CDR2 FYNNEI. Trimming took 5 bases from V and 0 from J, leaving 10 bases between them. The CDR3 is 14 amino acids. This entry comes from a study of identical twins. Each CDR3 protein gets one entry after TCRdb re-called the 5' RACE reads with MiXCR. The profile shows some 710,000 distinct CDR3 sequences, less than 7% of them singletons. The sequencing sample was made of naive T cells sorted from blood. V gene TRBV2 combines with J gene TRBJ2-5; D gene uncertain. This sequence was found in a man aged 18 to 30 in good health. This CDR3 is CASSRNLYQETQYF. CDR3 coding DNA: TGTGCCAGCAGTCGTAACTTGTACCAAGAGACCCAGTACTTC.